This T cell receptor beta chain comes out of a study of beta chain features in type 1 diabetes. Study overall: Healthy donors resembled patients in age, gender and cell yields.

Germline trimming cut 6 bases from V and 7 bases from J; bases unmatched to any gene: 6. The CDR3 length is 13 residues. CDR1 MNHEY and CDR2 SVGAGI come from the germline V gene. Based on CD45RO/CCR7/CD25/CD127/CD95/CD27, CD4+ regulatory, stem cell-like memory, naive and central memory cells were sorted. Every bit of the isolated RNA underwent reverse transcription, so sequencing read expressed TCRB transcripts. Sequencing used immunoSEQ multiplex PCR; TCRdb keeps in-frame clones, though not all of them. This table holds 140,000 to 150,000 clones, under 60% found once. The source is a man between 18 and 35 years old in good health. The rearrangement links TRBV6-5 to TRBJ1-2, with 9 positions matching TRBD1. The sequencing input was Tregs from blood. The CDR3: CASRPRTGVGYTF. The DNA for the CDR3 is TGTGCCAGCAGACCCAGGACAGGGGTTGGCTACACCTTC.